This T cell receptor (beta chain) was documented in a study of neurological immune-mediated disorders. In its sample, this clonotype was seen many times. Germline values: CDR1 SGHDT, CDR2 YYEEEE. Germline trimming cut 1 base from V and 7 bases from J; bases unmatched to any gene: 10. The CDR3 is made up of 16 amino acids. TCRdb re-analysed the 5' RACE reads in MiXCR, keeping a single row per CDR3 protein. The sample shows tens of thousands of distinct CDR3 sequences, 3.4% of them seen only once. The chain employs TRBV5-6 and TRBJ1-5; 8 bases are a match to TRBD1. The sample comprised PBMCs. The clonotype was recovered from a man aged 35 to 55 with multiple sclerosis. The chain's CDR3 is CASSLTIGQGWQPQHF. The CDR3 coding sequence is TGTGCCAGCAGCTTGACCATTGGACAGGGTTGGCAGCCCCAGCATTTT.